The present TCR beta chain was sequenced within a study of a mutant IDH1 vaccine in newly diagnosed glioma. The repertoire was sequenced with immunoSEQ multiplex PCR; TCRdb's copy has only in-frame clones and lacks some. In the table there are tens of thousands of clones, about four fifths of which are singletons. This clone occurred once. What it recognizes is unknown. The time point was: week 35, safety follow-up. It was 300 ug of mutant IDH1 20-mer peptide that made up each vaccine dose, given with topical imiquimod. During weeks 1, 3, 5, 7, 11, 15, 19 and 23, patients received eight vaccinations. The CDR3 has 15 amino acids. CDR1 and CDR2 from the germline V gene are GTSNPN and SVGIG (reference sequence). The ends lost 2 bases at V and 2 bases at J; junction bases unmatched: 5.

The gene calls are TRBV30 and TRBJ2-1, with 8 positions matching TRBD2. Sequencing used PBMCs, obtained from a glioma patient whose treatment included an IDH1 peptide vaccine. The clonotype was recovered from a man over 45 with glioma. CDR3 amino acids: CAWSPTSGAYNEQFF. CDR3 bases: TGTGCCTGGAGTCCCACTAGCGGCGCCTACAATGAGCAGTTCTTC.